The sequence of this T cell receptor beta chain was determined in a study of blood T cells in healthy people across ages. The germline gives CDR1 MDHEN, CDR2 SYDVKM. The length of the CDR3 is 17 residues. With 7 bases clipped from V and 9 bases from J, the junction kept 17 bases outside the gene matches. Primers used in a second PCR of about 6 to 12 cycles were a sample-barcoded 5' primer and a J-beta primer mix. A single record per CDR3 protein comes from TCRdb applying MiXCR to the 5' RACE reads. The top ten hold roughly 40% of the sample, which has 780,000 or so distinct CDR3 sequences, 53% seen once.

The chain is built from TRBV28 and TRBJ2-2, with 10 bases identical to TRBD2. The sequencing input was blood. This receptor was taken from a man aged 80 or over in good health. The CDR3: CASTPFGAGGYARELFF. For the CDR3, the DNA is TGTGCCAGCACCCCTTTTGGAGCGGGAGGGTACGCCAGGGAGCTGTTTTTT.